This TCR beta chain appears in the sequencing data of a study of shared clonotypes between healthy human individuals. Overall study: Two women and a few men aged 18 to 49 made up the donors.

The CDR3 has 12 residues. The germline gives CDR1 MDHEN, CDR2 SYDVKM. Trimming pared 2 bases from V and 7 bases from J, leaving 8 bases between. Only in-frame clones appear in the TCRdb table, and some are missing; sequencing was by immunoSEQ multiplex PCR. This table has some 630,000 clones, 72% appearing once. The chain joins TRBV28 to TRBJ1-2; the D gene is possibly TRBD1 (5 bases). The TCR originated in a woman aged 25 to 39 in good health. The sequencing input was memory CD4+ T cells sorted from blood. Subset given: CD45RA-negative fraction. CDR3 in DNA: TGTGCCAGCAGTTTAGAGGGGTTTGGCTACACCTTC. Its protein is CASSLEGFGYTF.